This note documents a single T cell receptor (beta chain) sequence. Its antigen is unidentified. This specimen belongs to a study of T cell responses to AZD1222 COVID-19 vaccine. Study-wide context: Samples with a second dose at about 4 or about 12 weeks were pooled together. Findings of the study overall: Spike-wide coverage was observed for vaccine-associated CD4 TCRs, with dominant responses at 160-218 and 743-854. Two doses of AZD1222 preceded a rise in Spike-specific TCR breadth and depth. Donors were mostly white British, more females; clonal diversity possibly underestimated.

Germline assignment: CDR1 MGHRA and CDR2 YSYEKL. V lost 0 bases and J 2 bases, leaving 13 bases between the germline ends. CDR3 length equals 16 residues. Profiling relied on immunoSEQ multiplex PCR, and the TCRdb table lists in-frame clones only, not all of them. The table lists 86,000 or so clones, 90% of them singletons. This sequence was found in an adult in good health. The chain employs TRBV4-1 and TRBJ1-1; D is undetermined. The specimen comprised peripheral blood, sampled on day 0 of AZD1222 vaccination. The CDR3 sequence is CASSQDSPVLNTEAFF. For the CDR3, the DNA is TGCGCCAGCAGCCAAGATAGTCCAGTCCTAAACACTGAAGCTTTCTTT.